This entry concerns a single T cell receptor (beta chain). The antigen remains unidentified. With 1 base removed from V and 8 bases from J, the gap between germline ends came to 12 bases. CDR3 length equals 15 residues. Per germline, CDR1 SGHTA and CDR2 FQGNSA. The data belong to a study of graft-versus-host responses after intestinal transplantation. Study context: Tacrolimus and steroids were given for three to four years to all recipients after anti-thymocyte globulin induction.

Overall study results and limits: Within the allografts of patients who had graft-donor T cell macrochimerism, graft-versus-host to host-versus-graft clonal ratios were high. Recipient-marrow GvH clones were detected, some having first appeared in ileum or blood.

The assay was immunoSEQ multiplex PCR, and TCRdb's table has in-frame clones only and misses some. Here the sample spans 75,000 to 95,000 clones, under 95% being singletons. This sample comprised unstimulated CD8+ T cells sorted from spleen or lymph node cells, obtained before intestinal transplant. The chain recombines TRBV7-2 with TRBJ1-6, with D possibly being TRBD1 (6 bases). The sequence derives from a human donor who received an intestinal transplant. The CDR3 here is CASSLGTALDSPLHF. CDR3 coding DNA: TGTGCCAGCAGCTTAGGGACAGCACTTGATTCACCCCTCCACTTT.